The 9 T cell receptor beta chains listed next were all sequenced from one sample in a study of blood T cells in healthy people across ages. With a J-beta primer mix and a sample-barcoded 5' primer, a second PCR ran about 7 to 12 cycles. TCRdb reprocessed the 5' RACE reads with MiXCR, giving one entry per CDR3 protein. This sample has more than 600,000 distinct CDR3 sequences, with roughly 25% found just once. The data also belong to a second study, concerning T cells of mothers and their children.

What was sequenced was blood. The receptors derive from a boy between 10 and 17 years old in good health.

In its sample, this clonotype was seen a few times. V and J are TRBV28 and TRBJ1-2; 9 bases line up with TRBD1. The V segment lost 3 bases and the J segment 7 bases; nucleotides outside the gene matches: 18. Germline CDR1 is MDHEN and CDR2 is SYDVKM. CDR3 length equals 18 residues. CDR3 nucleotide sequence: TGTGCCAGCAGTTTTTTCCCTCCCGATCAGACAGGGGGAGGTGGCTACACCTTC. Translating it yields CASSFFPPDQTGGGGYTF.

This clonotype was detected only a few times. The CDR3 sequence is CASSQESTPLNYGYTF. The CDR3 DNA is TGCGCCAGCAGCCAAGAAAGTACTCCCCTTAACTATGGCTACACCTTC. The V call is TRBV4-3, the J call TRBJ1-2; D gene ambiguous. CDR1 and CDR2 (germline): LGHNA, YSLEER. Trimming took off 0 bases at V and 1 base at J, with 12 bases between the two ends. This CDR3 region has 16 residues.

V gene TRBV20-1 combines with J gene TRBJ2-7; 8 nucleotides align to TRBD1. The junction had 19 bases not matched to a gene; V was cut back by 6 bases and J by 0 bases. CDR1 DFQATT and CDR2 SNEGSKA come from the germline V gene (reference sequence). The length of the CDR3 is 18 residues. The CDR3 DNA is TGCAGTGCCGCAGGGGACCGGACAGGGTTCGTTCACTCCTACGAGCAGTACTTC. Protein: CSAAGDRTGFVHSYEQYF.

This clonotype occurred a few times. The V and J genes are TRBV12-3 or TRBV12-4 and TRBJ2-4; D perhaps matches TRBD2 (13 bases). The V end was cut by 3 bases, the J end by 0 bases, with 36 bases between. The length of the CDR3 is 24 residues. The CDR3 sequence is CASSFSSGTGGARLAGGAKNIQYF. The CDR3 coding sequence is TGTGCCAGCAGTTTTTCCTCCGGGACAGGGGGCGCGAGACTAGCGGGAGGAGCCAAAAACATTCAGTACTTC.

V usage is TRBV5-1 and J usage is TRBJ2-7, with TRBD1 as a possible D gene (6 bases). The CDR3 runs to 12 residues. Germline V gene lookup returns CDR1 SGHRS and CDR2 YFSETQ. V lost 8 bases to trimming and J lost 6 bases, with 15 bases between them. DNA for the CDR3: TGCGCCAGTGGGTTGGGGGCTTGCGAGCAGTACTTC. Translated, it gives CASGLGACEQYF. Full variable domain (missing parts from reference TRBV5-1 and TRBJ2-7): KAGVTQTPRYLIKTRGQQVTLSCSPISGHRSVSWYQQTPGQGLQFLFEYFSETQRNKGNFPGRFSGRQFSNSRSEMNVSTLELGDSALYLCASGLGACEQYFGPGTRLTVT.

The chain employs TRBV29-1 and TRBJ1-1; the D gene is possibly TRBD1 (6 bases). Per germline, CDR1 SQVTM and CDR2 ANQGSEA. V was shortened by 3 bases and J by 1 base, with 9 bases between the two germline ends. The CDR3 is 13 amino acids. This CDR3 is CSVDLGQNTEAFF. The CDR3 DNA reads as TGCAGCGTTGACCTGGGACAGAACACTGAAGCTTTCTTT.

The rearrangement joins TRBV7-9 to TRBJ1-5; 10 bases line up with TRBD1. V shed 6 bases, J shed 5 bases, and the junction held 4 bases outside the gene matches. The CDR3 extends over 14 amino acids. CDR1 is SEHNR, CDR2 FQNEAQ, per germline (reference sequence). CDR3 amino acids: CASRDRGKDQPQHF. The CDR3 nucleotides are TGTGCCAGCAGGGACAGGGGGAAGGATCAGCCCCAGCATTTT.

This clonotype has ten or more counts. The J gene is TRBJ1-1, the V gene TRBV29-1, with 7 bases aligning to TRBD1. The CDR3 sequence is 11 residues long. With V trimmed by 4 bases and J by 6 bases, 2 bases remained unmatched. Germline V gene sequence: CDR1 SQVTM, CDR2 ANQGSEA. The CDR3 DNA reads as TGCAGCGTTGGACAGGGTCCTGAAGCTTTCTTT. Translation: CSVGQGPEAFF.

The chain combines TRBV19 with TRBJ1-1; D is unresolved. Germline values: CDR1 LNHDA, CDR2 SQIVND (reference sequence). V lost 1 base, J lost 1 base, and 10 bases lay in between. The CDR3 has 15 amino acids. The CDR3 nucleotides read TGTGCCAGTAGTATAGCAAACAGCGGGAACACTGAAGCTTTCTTT. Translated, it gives CASSIANSGNTEAFF.